These 22 T cell receptor beta chains came from one sample sequenced in a study of cytomegalovirus exposure and HLA in healthy donors. The assay was immunoSEQ multiplex PCR, and TCRdb's table has in-frame clones only and misses some. The sample has 200,000 to 250,000 clones; 80% to 95% are singletons. The sequenced sample was PBMCs. The receptors were gathered from a woman between 18 and 29 years old in good health and CMV-seronegative.

The J gene is TRBJ2-1, the V gene TRBV5-1; 7 bases map to TRBD2. Germline lookup yields CDR1 SGHRS and CDR2 YFSETQ. V was clipped by 0 bases and J by 5 bases; unmatched bases: 5. The CDR3 extends over 15 amino acids. The CDR3 DNA is TGCGCCAGCAGCTTGGAGCTAGCGGTAGACAATGAGCAGTTCTTC. This codes for CASSLELAVDNEQFF.

This clone was detected once. The chain joins TRBV6-5 to TRBJ2-3, with a tentative D call TRBD1 (5 bases). The CDR3 contains 14 residues. Between the trimmed V and J ends, which lost 8 bases and 4 bases, there was a span of 16 bases. Germline V gene sequence: CDR1 MNHEY, CDR2 SVGAGI. The CDR3 protein is CASQGRVVSDTQYF. In nucleotides, the CDR3 is TGTGCCAGCCAGGGCAGGGTTGTCTCAGATACGCAGTATTTT.

The rearrangement joins TRBV27 to TRBJ1-4; perhaps TRBD1 as D (5 bases). The V end was cut by 6 bases, the J end by 7 bases, with 18 bases between. Germline V lookup: CDR1 MNHEY, CDR2 SMNVEV (reference sequence). The CDR3 sequence is 15 residues long. The CDR3 nucleotides are TGTGCCAGCAGCGAAGGAGGGGTACGTGGTGAAAAACTGTTTTTT. It encodes CASSEGGVRGEKLFF.

Only one count was recorded for this clone. Written as DNA, the CDR3 is TGTGCCATCAGTGAAGGGCAGGGCTTGAGGAACACTGAAGCTTTCTTT. Translated, it gives CAISEGQGLRNTEAFF. The chain has TRBV10-3 and TRBJ1-1, with a tentative D call TRBD1 (5 bases). V lost 3 bases and J 1 base, leaving 15 bases between the germline ends. The germline V gene encodes CDR1 ENHRY and CDR2 SYGVKD. This CDR3 is built from 16 residues.

This chain links TRBV6-5 with TRBJ2-5; tentatively, D is TRBD2 (5 bases). V lost 6 bases to trimming and J lost 4 bases, with 15 bases between them. The CDR3 length is 14 residues. Germline V CDR1 and CDR2: MNHEY, SVGAGI. DNA for the CDR3: TGTGCCAGCAGCTATGAGGGTTTGGGAGAGACCCAGTACTTC. It encodes CASSYEGLGETQYF.

Only one count was recorded for this clone. The rearrangement links TRBV13 to TRBJ2-5; D is perhaps TRBD1 (6 bases). Trimming removed 1 base at V and 2 bases at J, with 11 bases between. The germline V gene has CDR1 PRHDT and CDR2 FYEKMQ (reference sequence). This CDR3 contains 15 residues. The CDR3 bases are TGTGCCAGCAGCTTAGATCGTCAGGGGCAAGAGACCCAGTACTTC. It is translated as CASSLDRQGQETQYF.

This chain connects TRBV5-6 to TRBJ2-1; D is perhaps TRBD2 (6 bases). Germline V gene lookup returns CDR1 SGHDT and CDR2 YYEEEE. CDR3 length equals 14 residues. With 3 bases removed from V and 9 bases from J, the gap between germline ends came to 16 bases. Written as DNA, the CDR3 is TGTGCCAGCAGCTCTGTGGGGGGAGTAGGTGAGCAGTTCTTC. Its translation is CASSSVGGVGEQFF.

A remark on this clone: Mismatch with germline at one junction end may stem from a read error. J is TRBJ1-2 and V is TRBV7-9, with D possibly TRBD1 on 5 matching bases. CDR1 is SEHNR and CDR2 is FQNEAQ in the germline V gene (reference sequence). The CDR3 has 18 amino acids. The CDR3 DNA sequence: TGTGCCAGCAGTTTAGGCTCGGGTGGGGGGAACTCTAACTATGGCTACACCTTC. It codes for CASSLGSGGGNSNYGYTF.

The chain recombines TRBV9 with TRBJ2-3; the match to TRBD2 covers 9 bases. The CDR3 totals 14 residues. Trimming removed 3 bases from V and 5 bases from J; junction bases left unmatched: 4. Per the germline V gene, CDR1 is SGDLS and CDR2 is YYNGEE. CDR3 loop: CASSGSGRQDTQYF. As DNA, the CDR3 is TGTGCCAGCAGCGGAAGCGGGAGGCAAGATACGCAGTATTTT.

The V and J genes are TRBV27 and TRBJ2-2, with 13 nucleotides matching TRBD2. Per the germline V gene, CDR1 is MNHEY and CDR2 is SMNVEV (reference sequence). The ends lost 5 bases at V and 7 bases at J; junction bases unmatched: 13. This CDR3 spans 18 amino acids. In nucleotides, the CDR3 is TGTGCCAGCAGTAACCGACCGACTAGCGGGAGGTCCGGCGGGGAGCTGTTTTTT. Translation: CASSNRPTSGRSGGELFF.

The chain has TRBV4-1 and TRBJ2-7, with 7 bases matching TRBD2. J gave up 6 bases and V 3 bases, and 14 bases lay outside the gene matches. The V gene's germline CDR1 is MGHRA and CDR2 YSYEKL. This CDR3 is built from 16 residues. As DNA, the CDR3 is TGCGCCAGCAGCCAGACCCTAGCGGATCCCCCAACCGAGCAGTACTTC. Residues: CASSQTLADPPTEQYF.

Written as DNA, the CDR3 is TGTGCCAGCAGTTCGTACATCAGGGGAAGCAATCAGCCCCAGCATTTT. It specifies CASSSYIRGSNQPQHF. This chain connects TRBV28 to TRBJ1-5; TRBD1 is a possible D gene (6 bases). The ends were cut back, 4 bases at V and 1 base at J, with 14 bases in the middle. There are 16 residues in the CDR3. CDR1 is MDHEN, CDR2 SYDVKM, per germline.

J is TRBJ2-4 and V is TRBV9; D not certain. The germline gives CDR1 SGDLS, CDR2 YYNGEE. The V gene lost 0 bases and the J gene lost 0 bases, with 7 bases spanning the gap. The CDR3 is 15 amino acids. The CDR3 DNA is TGTGCCAGCAGCGTAGATATTCTAGCCAAAAACATTCAGTACTTC. This sequence encodes CASSVDILAKNIQYF.

This clone appeared once. The chain joins TRBV7-6 to TRBJ2-1, with 8 bases identical to TRBD2. The CDR3 length is 16 residues. The V gene's germline CDR1 is SGHVS and CDR2 FNYEAQ. V shed 1 base, J shed 7 bases, and the junction held 9 bases outside the gene matches. As DNA, the CDR3 is TGTGCCAGCAGCTTAGACGCCGCGGGAGGTTGGAATGAGCAGTTCTTC. It is translated as CASSLDAAGGWNEQFF.

V is TRBV25-1 and J is TRBJ2-7; D remains unclear. CDR3 length equals 12 residues. Germline V gene data show CDR1 as MGHDK and CDR2 as SYGVNS. With 3 bases removed from V and 1 base from J, the gap between germline ends came to 4 bases. Written as DNA, the CDR3 is TGTGCCAGCAGTGACATGTCCTACGAGCAGTACTTC. This codes for CASSDMSYEQYF.

This clone came up once. The chain uses TRBV6-5 and TRBJ1-3; TRBD1 is a possible D gene (5 bases). CDR3 length equals 15 residues. The germline CDR1 and CDR2 sequences are MNHEY and SVGAGI. The V gene lost 6 bases and the J gene lost 4 bases, with 16 bases spanning the gap. DNA for the CDR3: TGTGCCAGCAGGGGTCAGGGCCTGTCCGGAAACACCATATATTTT. Protein sequence: CASRGQGLSGNTIYF.

The sample holds one count of this clone. The V call is TRBV7-9, the J call TRBJ2-7; 9 bases fit TRBD1. V trimming: 6 bases; J trimming: 3 bases; junction bases outside the gene matches: 6. The germline gives CDR1 SEHNR, CDR2 FQNEAQ (reference sequence). The CDR3 sequence is 14 residues long. The CDR3 sequence: CASRKDRGFYEQYF. In DNA, the CDR3 is TGTGCCAGCAGAAAGGACAGGGGTTTCTACGAGCAGTACTTC. The variable domain in full, with the rest retrieved from reference TRBV7-9 and TRBJ2-7, is DTGVSQNPRHKITKRGQNVTFRCDPISEHNRLYWYRQTLGQGPEFLTYFQNEAQLEKSRLLSDRFSAERPKGSFSTLEIQRTEQGDSAMYLCASRKDRGFYEQYFGPGTRLTVT.

V is TRBV11-2 and J is TRBJ2-7; maybe TRBD2 (5 bases). CDR1 and CDR2 (germline): SGHAT, FQNNGV. V was clipped by 5 bases and J by 3 bases, with 11 bases between them. This CDR3 comprises 13 residues. The CDR3 here is CASSDNRDYEQYF. As DNA, the CDR3 is TGTGCCAGCAGCGATAACCGGGACTACGAGCAGTACTTC.

The rearrangement uses TRBV28 and TRBJ1-1, with 9 bases matching TRBD1. Germline CDR1 MDHEN, CDR2 SYDVKM. V shed 6 bases, J shed 3 bases, and the junction held 8 bases outside the gene matches. The CDR3 is 15 residues long. The CDR3 region is CASSSPDRGHTEAFF. In DNA form, the CDR3 reads TGTGCCAGCAGCAGTCCGGACAGGGGACACACTGAAGCTTTCTTT.

V gene TRBV19 combines with J gene TRBJ1-5; D perhaps matches TRBD1 (6 bases). The CDR3 spans 15 residues. Trimming cost V 3 bases and J 0 bases, with 9 bases left between them. Germline assignment: CDR1 LNHDA and CDR2 SQIVND (reference sequence). CDR3 nucleotides: TGTGCCAGTAGTATGGGGGCATATAGCAATCAGCCCCAGCATTTT. Residues: CASSMGAYSNQPQHF.

CDR3 residues: CAWSVNRDRGPQYF. The CDR3 DNA sequence: TGTGCCTGGAGTGTCAACCGGGACAGGGGGCCACAGTACTTC. The chain is built from TRBV30 and TRBJ2-7, with 12 bases identical to TRBD1. This CDR3 is built from 14 residues. The V gene's germline CDR1 is GTSNPN and CDR2 SVGIG (reference sequence). The ends lost 0 bases at V and 10 bases at J; junction bases unmatched: 7.

The V gene is TRBV6-6, the J gene TRBJ1-1, with a possible D match to TRBD1 (6 bases). Trimming cost V 2 bases and J 3 bases, with 10 bases left between them. This CDR3 is 14 amino acids long. The V gene's germline CDR1 is MNHNY and CDR2 SVGAGI (reference sequence). The CDR3 is CASSYTDSYTEAFF. CDR3 in DNA: TGTGCCAGCAGTTACACGGACAGTTACACTGAAGCTTTCTTT.